Listed below are T cell receptor beta chains from one sample, sequenced in a study of cytomegalovirus exposure and HLA in healthy donors. TCRdb's copy holds only in-frame clones and misses some; the assay was immunoSEQ multiplex PCR. The sample lists about 140,000 clones, 75% to 85% occurring once. The sample was PBMCs. These receptors were taken from a female donor in good health and CMV-seronegative. Both conserved end residues are part of each CDR3. A D gene is named only where the DNA matches it firmly. Expanded clones are given a class, and other clones once, few, many or no size at all.

13,.,.,TRBJ1-1,TRBV13,CASSLGRDREAFF,TGTGCCAGCAGCTTAGGCCGAGACAGGGAAGCTTTCTTT
14,.,.,TRBJ1-2,TRBV5-1,CASSLGTANYGYTF,TGCGCCAGCAGCTTGGGGACAGCTAACTATGGCTACACCTTC
15,.,TRBD1,TRBJ2-6,TRBV19,CASSKGAGGANVLTF,TGTGCCAGTAGTAAGGGGGCCGGGGGGGCCAACGTCCTGACTTTC
15,few,.,TRBJ1-1,TRBV5-1,CASSLVRALNTEAFF,TGCGCCAGCAGCTTGGTCAGGGCGCTGAACACTGAAGCTTTCTTT
14,few,.,TRBJ1-5,TRBV4-1,CASSQDPSNQPQHF,TGCGCCAGCAGCCAAGATCCGTCTAATCAGCCCCAGCATTTT
15,.,.,TRBJ1-5,TRBV28,CASSLTGNSNQPQHF,TGTGCCAGCAGCCTGACGGGAAATAGCAATCAGCCCCAGCATTTT
15,.,TRBD2,TRBJ2-1,TRBV7-7,CASSRASGGANEQFF,TGTGCTAGCAGCCGGGCTAGCGGGGGGGCAAATGAGCAGTTCTTC
14,.,TRBD1,TRBJ1-5,TRBV7-8,CASSLRDRAQPQHF,TGTGCCAGCAGCTTACGGGACAGGGCGCAGCCCCAGCATTTT
15,.,.,TRBJ2-7,TRBV9,CASSVGDSYSYEQYF,TGTGCCAGCAGCGTGGGGGACTCTTATTCCTACGAGCAGTACTTC
16,.,TRBD2,TRBJ2-1,TRBV5-1,CASSDSGDISYNEQFF,TGCGCCAGCAGCGATAGCGGGGACATCTCCTACAATGAGCAGTTCTTC
15,.,TRBD1,TRBJ1-2,TRBV29-1,CSVEAGGAPNYGYAF,TGCAGCGTTGAGGCAGGGGGCGCCCCTAACTATGGCTACGCCTTC
13,.,TRBD1,TRBJ1-1,TRBV7-3,CASSLDRGREAFF,TGTGCCAGCAGCTTAGACAGGGGGCGCGAAGCTTTCTTT
13,.,.,TRBJ1-2,TRBV6-5,CASSSGFGYGYTF,TGTGCCAGCAGTTCGGGGTTCGGCTATGGCTACACCTTC
15,.,TRBD2,TRBJ2-7,TRBV28,CASSPITSGRTEQYF,TGTGCCAGCAGTCCTATTACTAGCGGGAGGACCGAGCAGTACTTC
13,.,TRBD1,TRBJ1-5,TRBV30,CAWSRQGDQPQHF,TGTGCCTGGAGTAGACAGGGAGACCAGCCCCAGCATTTT
16,.,.,TRBJ1-6,TRBV9,CASSPSGQTRNSPLHF,TGTGCCAGCAGCCCCTCGGGACAAACCCGTAATTCACCCCTCCACTTT
13,few,.,TRBJ1-5,TRBV5-1,CASSLQGSQPQHF,TGCGCCAGCAGCTTGCAGGGCTCTCAGCCCCAGCATTTT
15,.,.,TRBJ2-1,TRBV14,CASSQDSVWGQGQFF,TGTGCCAGCAGCCAAGACTCGGTATGGGGCCAAGGGCAGTTCTTC
13,few,TRBD1,TRBJ1-6,TRBV6-5,CASSRTGFSALHF,TGTGCCAGCAGTAGGACAGGATTTTCAGCCCTCCACTTT
12,.,TRBD1,TRBJ2-5,TRBV2,CAGGQGQETQYF,TGTGCCGGGGGACAGGGACAAGAGACCCAGTACTTC
12,.,.,TRBJ2-3,TRBV7-9,CATGQSGNTQYF,TGTGCCACAGGACAGTCCGGAAATACGCAGTATTTT
17,.,TRBD1,TRBJ1-2,TRBV7-9,CASSLQFRGQGDYGYTF,TGTGCCAGCAGCTTACAGTTTAGGGGACAGGGGGACTATGGCTACACCTTC
15,.,TRBD1,TRBJ1-5,TRBV29-1,CSVGGIGTGDQPQHF,TGCAGCGTTGGAGGGATCGGGACAGGGGATCAGCCCCAGCATTTT
15,.,TRBD1,TRBJ1-4,TRBV28,CASRSPGGTNEKLFF,TGTGCCAGCAGGTCCCCAGGGGGAACTAATGAAAAACTGTTTTTT
15,.,.,TRBJ2-4,TRBV5-6,CASSYRGLAKNIQYF,TGTGCCAGCAGCTACAGGGGACTAGCCAAAAACATTCAGTACTTC
15,.,TRBD2,TRBJ2-5,TRBV9,CASSVASGGGETQYF,TGTGCCAGCAGCGTAGCTAGCGGTGGGGGGGAGACCCAGTACTTC
13,.,TRBD1,TRBJ1-2,TRBV6-5,CASSRDRDYGYTF,TGTGCCAGCAGCCGGGACAGAGACTATGGCTACACCTTC
15,.,TRBD1,TRBJ2-4,TRBV5-4,CASSFTGQGHSIQYF,TGTGCCAGCAGCTTTACTGGACAGGGCCATTCCATTCAGTACTTC
16,.,.,TRBJ1-5,TRBV7-6,CASSPDGQRTNQPQHF,TGTGCCAGCAGCCCGGACGGACAGCGGACCAATCAGCCCCAGCATTTT
14,few,.,TRBJ2-7,TRBV5-5,CASSPRTEPYEQYF,TGTGCCAGCAGCCCGCGGACAGAGCCCTACGAGCAGTACTTC
14,.,TRBD1,TRBJ1-2,TRBV7-9,CASSSTGTAYGYTF,TGTGCCAGCAGCTCGACCGGGACAGCCTATGGCTACACCTTC
15,.,TRBD1,TRBJ1-1,TRBV5-1,CASSGFDRGDTEAFF,TGCGCCAGCAGCGGATTCGACAGGGGAGATACTGAAGCTTTCTTT
13,.,.,TRBJ2-1,TRBV29-1,CSVASRGYNEQFF,TGCAGCGTCGCGTCACGAGGTTACAATGAGCAGTTCTTC
13,.,.,TRBJ1-2,TRBV19,CASSIRGNYGYTF,TGTGCCAGTAGTATTAGAGGGAACTATGGCTACACCTTC
15,.,.,TRBJ2-3,TRBV5-1,CASSLGGKSTDTQYF,TGCGCCAGCAGCTTGGGAGGAAAGAGCACAGATACGCAGTATTTT
16,few,TRBD2,TRBJ2-7,TRBV7-9,CSSSPRTSLGGYEQYF,TGTTCCAGCAGCCCCCGGACTAGTCTCGGAGGGTACGAGCAGTACTTC
14,.,TRBD1,TRBJ1-1,TRBV10-3,CAISVQGADTEAFF,TGTGCCATCAGTGTTCAGGGGGCGGACACTGAAGCTTTCTTT
16,.,.,TRBJ2-2,TRBV5-6,CASSLVDSPNTGELFF,TGTGCCAGCAGCTTGGTCGACAGCCCGAACACCGGGGAGCTGTTTTTT
14,.,.,TRBJ1-2,TRBV9,CASSVDDRYYGYTF,TGTGCCAGCAGCGTAGATGACAGATACTATGGCTACACCTTC
14,.,.,TRBJ2-4,TRBV18,CASSPGGAKNIQYF,TGTGCCAGCTCACCCGGGGGAGCCAAAAACATTCAGTACTTC
14,.,.,TRBJ2-2,TRBV29-1,CSVDGAGDTGELFF,TGCAGCGTTGACGGGGCAGGGGACACCGGGGAGCTGTTTTTT
14,.,.,TRBJ2-3,TRBV30,CAWSVRVPTDTQYF,TGTGCCTGGAGTGTACGAGTCCCCACAGATACGCAGTATTTT
13,.,.,TRBJ2-7,TRBV6-6,CASSYSENYEQYF,TGTGCCAGCAGTTATAGTGAAAACTACGAGCAGTACTTC
14,.,.,TRBJ2-5,TRBV11-2,CASSANRVGETQYF,TGTGCCAGCAGCGCAAACAGGGTGGGGGAGACCCAGTACTTC
18,.,.,TRBJ1-2,TRBV5-1,CASSLTSVSPSRVYGYTF,TGCGCCAGCAGCTTGACTTCGGTGTCTCCGTCCAGGGTATATGGCTACACCTTC
14,.,.,TRBJ1-5,TRBV30,CAWSVGGWNQPQHF,TGTGCCTGGAGTGTGGGGGGTTGGAATCAGCCCCAGCATTTT
13,.,.,TRBJ1-5,TRBV12-2,CASRFPGEQPQHF,TGTGCAAGTCGCTTCCCGGGGGAACAGCCCCAGCATTTT